Following are 5 T cell receptor beta chains from one sample sequenced in a study of cytomegalovirus exposure and HLA in healthy donors. The primer mix had 60 Vbeta and 13 Jbeta primers. TCRdb keeps only in-frame clones here, not all; method: immunoSEQ multiplex PCR. The sample totals roughly 110,000 clones. Source material: PBMCs. The receptors stem from a man aged 35 to 55 in good health and CMV-seropositive.

The chain uses TRBV6-5 and TRBJ2-3; 7 bases match TRBD1. Trimming took 7 bases from V and 12 from J; bases not matched to a gene: 7. The CDR3 has 11 amino acids. Germline V gives CDR1 MNHEY, CDR2 SVGAGI. In DNA form, the CDR3 reads TGTGCCAGCACCGACCGACAGGGCCAGTATTTT. Protein product: CASTDRQGQYF.

V is TRBV13 and J is TRBJ1-1; a weak D match, TRBD1 (5 bases). The CDR3 covers 12 residues. The germline V gene has CDR1 PRHDT and CDR2 FYEKMQ (reference sequence). V lost 6 bases and J 2 bases, leaving 7 bases between the germline ends. This CDR3 reads CASRDSNTEAFF. CDR3 coding DNA: TGTGCCAGCAGAGACAGTAACACTGAAGCTTTCTTT. The entire variable domain, with the rest obtained from reference TRBV13 and TRBJ1-1, is as follows: AAGVIQSPRHLIKEKRETATLKCYPIPRHDTVYWYQQGPGQDPQFLISFYEKMQSDKGSIPDRFSAQQFSDYHSELNMSSLELGDSALYFCASRDSNTEAFFGQGTRLTVV.

The CDR3: CASSLRQGAVQPQHF. The CDR3 nucleotides read TGTGCCAGCAGTCTCCGACAGGGGGCTGTTCAGCCCCAGCATTTT. The chain links TRBV28 to TRBJ1-5, with 10 nucleotides matching TRBD1. V lost 5 bases and J lost 6; bases outside the gene matches: 7. CDR1 is MDHEN, CDR2 SYDVKM, per germline. The CDR3 runs to 15 residues.

The chain carries TRBV19 and TRBJ1-2; D may be TRBD1 (6 bases). Trimming took 10 bases from V and 3 from J, leaving 15 bases between them. Germline V gene data show CDR1 as LNHDA and CDR2 as SQIVND (reference sequence). CDR3 length: 13 amino acids. CDR3 DNA sequence: TGTGCCACGTTGGGGGACATGGACTATGGCTACACCTTC. Translation gives CATLGDMDYGYTF.

This sequence joins TRBV6-6 and TRBJ2-5; TRBD2 aligns across 10 bases. The J call may be in error: the DNA end matches TRBJ2-7 better. The CDR3 spans 14 residues. Germline CDR1 and CDR2: MNHNY and SVGAGI (reference sequence). CDR3 coding DNA: TGTGCCAGCAGCGAGGGGCTAGCGGGAGCCGAGCAGTACTTC. Residues: CASSEGLAGAEQYF.